This T cell receptor (beta chain) was recorded in a study of blood T cell repertoires in COVID-19. At the level of the study: Researchers got acute and convalescent COVID-19 samples from the United States, Italy and Spain. Nucleic acid was either cDNA or gDNA, and it came from T cells, B-cell-depleted T cells, or PBMCs.

The data were produced by immunoSEQ multiplex PCR, yet TCRdb's version contains in-frame clones alone and is incomplete. The sample yields approximately 150,000 clones, over 70% seen once. The sequence derives from a woman between 50 and 59 years old with acute or convalescent COVID-19. Sequencing used peripheral blood.

The CDR3 is CASSIRTGREKLFF. The DNA for the CDR3 is TGTGCCAGTAGTATCAGGACAGGGCGTGAAAAACTGTTTTTT. J is TRBJ1-4 and V is TRBV19; TRBD1 matches at 8 bases. This CDR3 is 14 amino acids long. With 3 bases clipped from V and 7 bases from J, the junction kept 4 bases outside the gene matches. Germline V gene lookup returns CDR1 LNHDA and CDR2 SQIVND (reference sequence).